The present T cell receptor (beta chain) was sequenced within a study of control samples from healthy donors and cancer patients. Germline loops: CDR1 LNHDA, CDR2 SQIVND (reference sequence). CDR3 length: 14 amino acids. The germline V and J ends were trimmed by 1 base and 3 bases, with 10 bases remaining between them. The protocol was immunoSEQ multiplex PCR, while the TCRdb copy is restricted to in-frame clones and leaves out a portion. The data hold about 79,000 clones, with under 95% observed a single time. The chain carries TRBV19 and TRBJ2-7; the D gene is possibly TRBD1 (6 bases). The source material was PBMCs. This clonotype was obtained from a woman aged 40 to 50 with lung cancer. The CDR3 spells CASSIGRTVYEQYF. The CDR3 DNA reads as TGTGCCAGTAGTATAGGTAGGACAGTCTACGAGCAGTACTTC.